These 8 T cell receptor beta chains share one sample of origin, sequenced in a study of cytomegalovirus exposure and HLA in healthy donors (TCRdb year 2017). Library method: the immunoSEQ multiplex PCR assay. For the multiplex PCR, a mixture combining 60 forward primers for TCR Vbeta segments and 13 reverse primers for TCR Jbeta segments was used. Entries here come from immuneACCESS through TCRdb and include only in-frame sequences with V and J called. Some clones fail to appear in such tables; in the studies checked, an unresolved V gene covers under half of the shortfall, and the cause of the remainder is unknown. The sample table shows tens of thousands of clones, and roughly 61% are seen once. Approximately 16% of the sample is held by the ten biggest clonotypes. The sample consisted of PBMCs. Source of these receptors: a middle-aged woman in good health and CMV-seropositive.

The chain couples TRBV5-1 to TRBJ2-5; 8 positions match TRBD2. J gave up 0 bases and V 3 bases, and 4 bases lay outside the gene matches. The CDR3 is made up of 15 amino acids. CDR1 and CDR2 from the germline V gene are SGHRS and YFSETQ. The CDR3 here is CASSYSGTYQETQYF. The CDR3 DNA reads as TGCGCCAGCAGCTATAGCGGGACGTACCAAGAGACCCAGTACTTC.

This clone was counted a few times. The chain recombines TRBV6-6 with TRBJ2-4; D is unresolved. The CDR3 is made up of 11 amino acids. V was cut by 5 bases and J by 5 bases, with 4 bases left in between. Per germline, CDR1 MNHNY and CDR2 SVGAGI (reference sequence). CDR3 loop: CASSIENIQYF. CDR3 bases: TGTGCCAGCAGTATCGAAAACATTCAGTACTTC.

The V gene is TRBV4-1, the J gene TRBJ2-7; 7 positions match TRBD2. Trimming cost V 1 base and J 2 bases; bases outside gene matches: 17. CDR3 length: 19 amino acids. Germline V gene lookup returns CDR1 MGHRA and CDR2 YSYEKL. The CDR3 sequence: CASSQGFTKGGSATYEQYF. DNA for the CDR3: TGCGCCAGCAGCCAAGGGTTTACAAAGGGCGGGAGTGCAACCTACGAGCAGTACTTC.

The J gene is TRBJ2-7, the V gene TRBV18; D may be TRBD1 (7 bases). Germline V gene sequence: CDR1 KGHSH, CDR2 LQKENI. The V gene lost 3 bases and the J gene lost 3 bases, with 12 bases spanning the gap. The CDR3 runs to 14 residues. As DNA, the CDR3 is TGTGCCAGCTCACCGCGGGACAGTCACTACGAGCAGTACTTC. Encoded protein: CASSPRDSHYEQYF.

This clone was picked up a small number of times. V gene TRBV5-1 combines with J gene TRBJ1-1, with D possibly being TRBD1 (6 bases). The V end was cut by 4 bases, the J end by 5 bases, with 18 bases between. The CDR3 is made up of 15 amino acids. Germline V gene sequence: CDR1 SGHRS, CDR2 YFSETQ. DNA of the CDR3: TGCGCCAGCAGCGTAAACCAGGGGTTAGGAACTGAAGCTTTCTTT. Residues: CASSVNQGLGTEAFF.

The chain employs TRBV28 and TRBJ1-1, with D hard to call. CDR1 and CDR2 from the germline V gene are MDHEN and SYDVKM. CDR3 length: 12 amino acids. V lost 7 bases and J lost 4, with 10 bases in between. CDR3 coding DNA: TGTGCCAGCACAGAACGGGTCACTGAAGCTTTCTTT. Protein product: CASTERVTEAFF. Based on the CDR3 plus reference TRBV28 and TRBJ1-1, the full variable domain is DVKVTQSSRYLVKRTGEKVFLECVQDMDHENMFWYRQDPGLGLRLIYFSYDVKMKEKGDIPEGYSVSREKKERFSLILESASTNQTSMYLCASTERVTEAFFGQGTRLTVV.

The V and J genes are TRBV5-5 and TRBJ1-5; TRBD1 agrees at 8 bases. The V gene end was trimmed by 4 bases and the J gene end by 6 bases; junction bases not matched to a gene: 9. CDR3 length: 15 residues. Germline CDR1 and CDR2: SGHKS and YYEKEE (reference sequence). The CDR3 nucleotides are TGTGCCAGCAGCCAATCAGGACAGGGTGGTCAGCCCCAGCATTTT. Amino acids: CASSQSGQGGQPQHF.

This clone was seen only a few times. The rearrangement links TRBV7-2 to TRBJ2-7; maybe TRBD1 (5 bases). The CDR3 is made up of 13 amino acids. V dropped 1 base and J dropped 5 bases, with 9 bases sitting between them. CDR1 and CDR2 (germline): SGHTA, FQGNSA. The CDR3 nucleotides are TGTGCCAGCAGCTTAGTTGACAGCCACGAGCAGTACTTC. This gives the protein CASSLVDSHEQYF.